This T cell receptor beta chain was sequenced in a study of blood T cell repertoires in COVID-19. The wider study: Acute-phase and convalescent COVID-19 samples originated in the United States, Italy and Spain. In each case, the material was cDNA or gDNA derived from T cells, B-cell-depleted T cells, or PBMCs.

Original methodology: It was from reference gene primer amplification that nucleated cell counts were estimated. Assay: immunoSEQ multiplex PCR; the TCRdb copy retains only in-frame clones and omits some. V and J calls and clone size come straight from that table; D and trimming were deduced from the DNA. Of under 150,000 clones listed, over 80% are singletons. This CDR3 is built from 14 residues. Deletions cut 3 bases from V and 3 bases from J, with 11 bases between. Germline CDR1 reads ENHRY; CDR2 reads SYGVKD. The J gene is TRBJ2-5, the V gene TRBV10-3; perhaps TRBD2 as D (6 bases). The TCR comes from a woman aged 50 to 60 with acute or convalescent COVID-19. The sample comprised peripheral blood. Written as DNA, the CDR3 is TGTGCCATCAGTGACGGAGGAGGGGAAGAGACCCAGTACTTC. Protein sequence: CAISDGGGEETQYF.